This is a list of T cell receptor beta chains from one sample in a study of blood T cell repertoires in COVID-19. Sequencing used immunoSEQ multiplex PCR; TCRdb keeps in-frame clones, though not all of them. The sample holds about 23,000 clones, just over 85% seen once. Sequenced: peripheral blood. These receptors originate from a man aged 70-80 years in a cohort sampled during active COVID-19. CDR3s include the opening cysteine and the closing phenylalanine or tryptophan. A D gene is named only where the DNA matches it firmly. Clone size is stated in some rows and not others, as once, few, many or a class when expanded.

TRBV2	.	TRBD2	TRBJ2-3	TGTGCCAGCAGCAGACTAGCGGATAGCACAGATACGCAGTATTTT	CASSRLADSTDTQYF
TRBV10-3	.	.	TRBJ1-1	TGTGCCATCAGCAACTCCCAGGGGTCCCTGAACACTGAAGCTTTCTTT	CAISNSQGSLNTEAFF
TRBV29-1	.	.	TRBJ2-5	TGCAGCGTTGAGACTACTAGAAGAGAGACCCAGTACTTC	CSVETTRRETQYF
TRBV5-1	.	.	TRBJ2-5	TGCGCCAGCAGCTTAAGGGGGAGCGAGACCCAGTACTTC	CASSLRGSETQYF
TRBV27	.	.	TRBJ1-2	TGTGCCAGCAGTTTTAATGGTGGGGGCTCAACGGCCCGTCGCTACACCTTC	CASSFNGGGSTARRYTF
TRBV7-8	.	.	TRBJ2-5	TGTGCCAGCAGCCCCGACAGGATCGCTCGTGGAGAGACCCAGTACTTC	CASSPDRIARGETQYF
TRBV19	.	.	TRBJ2-5	TGTGCCAGTAGTATTGGGGGAACAGGGCGCGAGACCCAGTACTTC	CASSIGGTGRETQYF
TRBV30	.	.	TRBJ1-1	TGTGCCTGGAGTGCAGGACACCGGAACACTGAAGCTTTCTTT	CAWSAGHRNTEAFF
TRBV15	.	TRBD1	TRBJ1-6	TGTGCCACCGCTAACGTCCGACAGGGGTATTCACCCCTCCACTTT	CATANVRQGYSPLHF
TRBV4-1	medium-sized	.	TRBJ1-4	TGCGCCAGCAGCCAAGAACGGTTAGGGCGGGGCTCAACTAATGAAAAACTGTTTTTT	CASSQERLGRGSTNEKLFF
TRBV18	once	.	TRBJ1-6	TGTGCCAGCTCACCCAGTCCCAGAAATAATTCACCCCTCCACTTT	CASSPSPRNNSPLHF
TRBV11-3	.	.	TRBJ2-1	TGTGCCAGCAGCTTAGGGGCGAGGGAGGCTGACAATGAGCAGTTCTTC	CASSLGAREADNEQFF
TRBV7-2	.	TRBD2	TRBJ2-1	TGTGCCAGCAGCTTAGTGGGGGCTAGCGGGATACGTGAGCAGTTCTTC	CASSLVGASGIREQFF
TRBV12-3/TRBV12-4	.	TRBD1	TRBJ2-7	TGTGCCAGCAGTGGACAGGCCTCCTACGAGCAGTACTTC	CASSGQASYEQYF
TRBV18	.	.	TRBJ2-3	TGTGCCAGCTCACCACTCGCTCTACAGGGAGATACGCAGTATTTT	CASSPLALQGDTQYF
TRBV3-1/TRBV3-2	.	TRBD2	TRBJ2-7	TGTGCCAGCAGCCAAGAGTCCCGCGGGAGGGGTTCCTACGAGCAGTACTTC	CASSQESRGRGSYEQYF
TRBV28	.	.	TRBJ1-1	TGTGCCAGCAGTTTACGGGAGTTGAACACTGAAGCTTTCTTT	CASSLRELNTEAFF
TRBV6-5	.	.	TRBJ1-3	TGTGCCAGCAGTTACTCGTCGATGTTTCGGGGAAACACCATATATTTT	CASSYSSMFRGNTIYF
TRBV29-1	.	.	TRBJ2-1	TGCAGCGTTGAAGAGCAGTCCTACAATGAGCAGTTCTTC	CSVEEQSYNEQFF
TRBV30	once	TRBD2	TRBJ2-1	TGTGCCGGCAAAACCAGCGGGAGGGCCAATGAGCAGTTCTTC	CAGKTSGRANEQFF
TRBV10-2	.	TRBD1	TRBJ2-7	TGCGCCAGCAGTGTAGCGGGACAGGGGTCCGAGCAGTACTTC	CASSVAGQGSEQYF
TRBV7-2	.	TRBD2	TRBJ2-7	TGTGCCAGCAGCTTATTTGTCCTAGCGGTCTCCTACGAGCAGTACTTC	CASSLFVLAVSYEQYF